Listed below are T cell receptor beta chains from one sample, sequenced in a study of blood T cell repertoires in COVID-19. Generated by immunoSEQ multiplex PCR, the TCRdb table keeps only in-frame clones and is missing some. The sample lists about 170,000 clones, more than 70% occurring once. The sequencing sample was made of peripheral blood. The receptors derive from a man aged 45-65 years who had recovered from COVID-19. CDR3s leave out the opening cysteine and the closing phenylalanine or tryptophan. Fields, in order: clone size, V gene, J gene, CDR3 protein. Not every row has a clone size; where given, it reads once, few, many or a size class.

.	TRBV5-6	TRBJ1-6	ASSLNSLYNSPLH
.	TRBV19	TRBJ1-1	ASKTGTVNTEAF
.	TRBV28	TRBJ2-3	ASRLDRGTRDTQY
.	TRBV6-6	TRBJ2-7	ASSYVFGLTYEQY
.	TRBV19	TRBJ1-2	ASRQTGFYGYT
once	TRBV29-1	TRBJ1-1	SVDPGREAF
.	TRBV6-5	TRBJ2-2	ASSYSGRGSGELF
.	TRBV6-5	TRBJ1-2	ASSLQGAKGYT
.	TRBV2	TRBJ2-1	ASSEAASGLREQF
.	TRBV7-9	TRBJ1-1	ASSAHEATEAF
.	TRBV6-5	TRBJ2-5	ASSLQGVQETQY
.	TRBV29-1	TRBJ2-1	SVERGTSFNEQF
.	TRBV14	TRBJ2-5	ASSQGTTLQETQY
.	TRBV6-5	TRBJ2-1	ASRASVSNEQF
.	TRBV7-2	TRBJ2-3	ASRNNQAGGDTDTQY
.	TRBV5-4	TRBJ2-5	ASSPGTGRETQY
.	TRBV7-2	TRBJ2-7	ASGWGLKTGEQY
.	TRBV24-1	TRBJ2-6	ATSDYTGTGANVLT
.	TRBV27	TRBJ2-3	ASSSSTSGSHDTQY
once	TRBV29-1	TRBJ2-7	SVDGLAAGGEQY
once	TRBV5-1	TRBJ2-2	ASSRVTGGNGELF
.	TRBV15	TRBJ2-1	ATSRAKPGFTNEQF
.	TRBV19	TRBJ1-5	ASSSGGTGNQPQH
.	TRBV18	TRBJ1-2	ASSSSRGDGYT
.	TRBV24-1	TRBJ2-1	ATSDTQGAPVQF
.	TRBV15	TRBJ2-6	ATRGGTVGANVLT
once	TRBV5-8	TRBJ2-7	ASKRGPSSYEQY
.	TRBV6-5	TRBJ2-7	ASSSLTREYPYEQY
.	TRBV5-1	TRBJ2-5	ASSGAGVGETQY
.	TRBV10-3	TRBJ2-7	AISAPGGNYEQY
.	TRBV28	TRBJ2-7	ASSTAQSYEQY
.	TRBV4-2	TRBJ2-5	ASSQGASGWGETQY
.	TRBV4-3	TRBJ2-3	ASSPRTSTDTQY
.	TRBV4-3	TRBJ1-2	ASSQIGFENRGNYGYT
.	TRBV4-3	TRBJ2-3	ASSQQGLAGADTQY
.	TRBV24-1	TRBJ2-2	ATSDALLADTGELF
.	TRBV5-1	TRBJ2-7	ASSLGDGTYEQY
.	TRBV6-5	TRBJ2-2	ASSYRQALNTGELF